The clone carrying this T cell receptor beta chain was observed many times. CDR1 MNHEY and CDR2 SVGEGT come from the germline V gene. CDR3 length equals 15 residues. V was shortened by 4 bases and J by 3 bases, with 15 bases between the two germline ends. These data belong to a study of blood T cells in healthy people across ages. For the second PCR, which ran for roughly 7 to 11 cycles, a sample-barcoded 5' primer and a J-beta primer mix were used. Via MiXCR, TCRdb re-called the 5' RACE reads, giving one row per CDR3 protein. The sample records some 780,000 distinct CDR3 sequences, 56% being singletons.

The origin of this receptor is a man aged 35 to 55 in good health. The sample was blood. J is TRBJ1-1 and V is TRBV6-2 or TRBV6-3, with unresolved D. This CDR3 reads CASSWVPGGDTEAFF. The DNA of the CDR3 is TGTGCCAGCAGTTGGGTACCGGGTGGCGACACTGAAGCTTTCTTT.